Listed below are T cell receptor delta chains from one sample, sequenced in a study of gamma-delta chains in newborns, infants, children. TCRdb reapplied CATT to the reads. In the table there are roughly 11,000 delta-chain clones, 3.5% of which are singletons. The specimen sequenced was blood. The source is a child who was a newborn, infant or young child, either healthy, febrile or measles-vaccinated (not recorded which). CDR3s include the opening cysteine and the closing phenylalanine or tryptophan. The D gene is left open where the match is weak. Size is stated for part of the rows, as once, few or many counts, or as a class when the clone is expanded.

D gene | CDR3 length | J gene | clone size | V gene | CDR3 DNA | CDR3 protein
NA | 14 | TRDJ1 | NA | TRDV1 | TGTGCTCTTGGGGAACATTGGCCTCCCGATAAACTCATCTTT | CALGEHWPPDKLIF
TRDD3 | 16 | TRDJ1 | large | TRDV2 | TGTGCCTGTGACACTCTGGGGGGGCCAAACACCGATAAACTCATCTTT | CACDTLGGPNTDKLIF
NA | 20 | TRDJ3 | few | TRDV1 | TGTGCTCTTGGGACCGCCTGTCGGACCTCGAGCTCCTGGGACACCCGACAGATGTTTTTC | CALGTACRTSSSWDTRQMFF
TRDD3 | 24 | TRDJ1 | few | TRDV1 | TGTGCTCTTGGGGAAAATCCCCCCCCTACTTACGGGTACTGGGGGATCCATTACACCGATAAACTCATCTTT | CALGENPPPTYGYWGIHYTDKLIF
TRDD3 | 17 | TRDJ1 | few | TRDV1 | TGTGCTCTTGGCGCTTTTTTGGGTGGGGGATACACCGATAAACTCATCTTT | CALGAFLGGGYTDKLIF
NA | 16 | TRDJ1 | few | TRDV1 | TGTGCTCTTGGGGAGATACCCTGGGGTCTGACCGATAAACTCATCTTT | CALGEIPWGLTDKLIF
TRDD3 | 20 | TRDJ1 | few | TRDV1 | TGTGCTCTTGGCGCTGCGAAATCGTACTGGGGGATATTCAAGGCCGATAAACTCATCTTT | CALGAAKSYWGIFKADKLIF
NA | 17 | TRDJ2 | medium-sized | TRAV29/DV5 | TGTGCAGCAAGCGTAAAGCGCGGCTTCGGTTTGACAGCACAACTCTTCTTT | CAASVKRGFGLTAQLFF
NA | 15 | TRDJ1 | few | TRDV1 | TGTGCTCTTGGGGAACAAAGACCGTACACCGATAAACTCATCTTT | CALGEQRPYTDKLIF
TRDD3 | 16 | TRDJ1 | NA | TRDV2 | TGTGCCTGTGACAAAGTGGGGGATACTATAGGGGATAAACTCATCTTT | CACDKVGDTIGDKLIF
TRDD3 | 16 | TRDJ1 | NA | TRDV1 | TGTGCTCTTGGGCCTAGTTGGGGGATGGCCACCGATAAACTCATCTTT | CALGPSWGMATDKLIF
TRDD3 | 18 | TRDJ1 | few | TRDV3 | TGTGCTCTCGCCTGTACTGGGGGATACGGGTACAACACCGATAAACTCATCTTT | CALACTGGYGYNTDKLIF
TRDD3 | 18 | TRDJ1 | NA | TRDV1 | TGTGCTCTTGGGTCATACCTTCCGACTAACTGGGGGTGCGATAAACTCATCTTT | CALGSYLPTNWGCDKLIF
NA | 18 | TRDJ1 | NA | TRAV29/DV5 | TGTGCAGCAACTTCCAATCTATCCCCCTCCCTTTACACCGATAAACTCATCTTT | CAATSNLSPSLYTDKLIF
TRDD3 | 20 | TRDJ3 | NA | TRDV2 | TGTGCCTGTGACACCGCTGGGGCTGGGGGTCGCTCCTGGGACACCCGACAGATGTTTTTC | CACDTAGAGGRSWDTRQMFF
NA | 11 | TRDJ1 | medium-sized | TRDV3 | TGTGCCTTTACACGTTCGAGTAAACTCATCTTT | CAFTRSSKLIF
TRDD3 | 18 | TRDJ1 | NA | TRDV1 | TGTGCTCTTGGGCCAATTCCTACTTCTGGGGGATACACCGATAAACTCATCTTT | CALGPIPTSGGYTDKLIF
TRDD3 | 19 | TRDJ1 | NA | TRDV1 | TGTGCTCTTGGGGTGGGGCGGGGGATACTTCCCCTCCGGACCGATAAACTCATCTTT | CALGVGRGILPLRTDKLIF
NA | 20 | TRDJ1 | NA | TRDV1 | TGTGCTCTTGGGGTCCACTCTTTTCCCGCGAACCCCCTGAACACCGATAAACTCATCTTT | CALGVHSFPANPLNTDKLIF
TRDD3 | 22 | TRDJ1 | NA | TRDV1 | TGTGCTCTTGGGCCCCTCGCCGGAACCCGGGGGATAGTGGGCCGATACACCGATAAACTCATCTTT | CALGPLAGTRGIVGRYTDKLIF
TRDD3 | 19 | TRDJ3 | few | TRDV2 | TGCGCCTGTGACACCGTACTGGGGGATCCTTCCTGGGACACCCGACAGATGTTTTTC | CACDTVLGDPSWDTRQMFF
TRDD3 | 18 | TRDJ1 | medium-sized | TRDV2 | TGTGCCTGTGACCCAATAACTGGGGGATACTTGTACACCGATAAACTCATCTTT | CACDPITGGYLYTDKLIF
NA | 17 | TRDJ1 | few | TRDV1 | TGTGCCCTTGGGGAGGTTCGGGTGGGGGTTCACACCGATAAACTCATCTTT | CALGEVRVGVHTDKLIF
NA | 25 | TRDJ3 | NA | TRDV2 | TGTGCCTGTGACACCGTAGAGGGGCCGGTGGGGGCCCCTCGATATAGCTCCTGGGACACCCGACAGATGTTTTTC | CACDTVEGPVGAPRYSSWDTRQMFF
NA | 13 | TRDJ1 | few | TRDV3 | TGTGCCTTTAAAGTCCCTTACACCGATAAACTCATCTTT | CAFKVPYTDKLIF
TRDD3 | 22 | TRDJ3 | NA | TRDV2 | TGTGCCTGTGACACCGTACTGGGGGGCCCAACCGTAGGCCCCTGGGACACCCGACAGATGTTTTTC | CACDTVLGGPTVGPWDTRQMFF
NA | 19 | TRDJ2 | few | TRDV1 | TGTGCTCTTGGGGACGGTTCCCATACCTCCCTTTCTTTGACAGCACAACTCTTCTTT | CALGDGSHTSLSLTAQLFF
TRDD2 | 25 | TRDJ1 | few | TRDV1 | TGTGCTCTTGGGGAAAACGCCTTCCTACGAGGAATCGTGAGGGCCGTACTGGGGCCAAGGGACCGGCTCATCTTT | CALGENAFLRGIVRAVLGPRDRLIF
TRDD3 | 19 | TRDJ1 | few | TRDV1 | TGTGCTCTTGGGGTCAAATTCCCCACTAGTTACTGGGGGAGCGATAAACTCATCTTT | CALGVKFPTSYWGSDKLIF
TRDD3 | 15 | TRDJ1 | few | TRDV3 | TGTGCCTCTACGGGGGGGGATACACACACCGATAAACTCATCTTT | CASTGGDTHTDKLIF
NA | 14 | TRDJ1 | few | TRDV3 | TGTGCCTTTCCAGAGGGGCAGGGGTCCGATAAACTCATCTTT | CAFPEGQGSDKLIF
TRDD3 | 17 | TRDJ1 | NA | TRDV1 | TGTGCTCTTGGGGAAAATTGGGGGATACCATATGAACCAAAACTCATCTTT | CALGENWGIPYEPKLIF
TRDD3 | 21 | TRDJ3 | NA | TRDV3 | TGTGCCTTGGGGACGGACTGGGGGATACGCCCTAGCTCCTGGGACACCCGACAGATGTTTTTC | CALGTDWGIRPSSWDTRQMFF
TRDD3 | 26 | TRDJ1 | NA | TRDV3 | TGTGCCTTTTACTCCCCCCACCTTCCCTTAAAATACTGGGGGATACGCTTCTCCTCGTACACCGATAAACTCATCTTT | CAFYSPHLPLKYWGIRFSSYTDKLIF
NA | 22 | TRDJ1 | few | TRDV1 | TGTGCTCTTGGGGAAATTACCTCCTACTTTTTAATAGGGGATTATTGGGTATCTGAACTCATCTTT | CALGEITSYFLIGDYWVSELIF
TRDD3 | 18 | TRDJ1 | NA | TRDV1 | TGTGCTCTTGGGGGTGTCCTCCGTTGGGGGATAACGACCGATAAACTCATCTTT | CALGGVLRWGITTDKLIF
TRDD3 | 15 | TRDJ1 | NA | TRDV1 | TGTGCTCTCCTACGTCGAGGGGGATATGGTGATAAACTCATCTTT | CALLRRGGYGDKLIF
NA | 15 | TRDJ1 | few | TRDV1 | TGTGCCCTCAACGGTGCGAGGGGGTACACCGATAAACTCATCTTT | CALNGARGYTDKLIF
NA | 18 | TRDJ1 | few | TRDV3 | TGTGCCTTGACGACCTTCCCATTCTTGGGGGAAACCCCGAATAAACTCATCTTC | CALTTFPFLGETPNKLIF
TRDD3 | 15 | TRDJ1 | NA | TRDV2 | TGTGCCTGTGACAGTATGGGGGATACGCAAGATAAACTCATCTTT | CACDSMGDTQDKLIF
NA | 17 | TRDJ1 | NA | TRDV1 | TGTGCTCTTGGTCAGCCTTGGGGGGACCTGTACACCGATAAACCCATCTTT | CALGQPWGDLYTDKPIF
TRDD2 | 20 | TRDJ1 | NA | TRDV1 | TGTGCTCTTGGGGTCTGGCCTTCCTACGTTCCTGGGGTGTTTACCGATAAACTCATCTTT | CALGVWPSYVPGVFTDKLIF
NA | 18 | TRDJ1 | NA | TRDV3 | TGTGCCTCAGGCCTTCCTAATAGTTGGGGATATCGCACCGATAAACTCATCTTT | CASGLPNSWGYRTDKLIF
TRDD3 | 16 | TRDJ1 | NA | TRDV1 | TGTGCTCTTTCGGGAATCTACCTTCTGGGGGAAGATAAACTCATCTTT | CALSGIYLLGEDKLIF
TRDD3 | 17 | TRDJ1 | few | TRDV2 | TGTGCCTGTGAACTACTGGGGGATACGGGGTACACCGATAAACTCATCTTT | CACELLGDTGYTDKLIF